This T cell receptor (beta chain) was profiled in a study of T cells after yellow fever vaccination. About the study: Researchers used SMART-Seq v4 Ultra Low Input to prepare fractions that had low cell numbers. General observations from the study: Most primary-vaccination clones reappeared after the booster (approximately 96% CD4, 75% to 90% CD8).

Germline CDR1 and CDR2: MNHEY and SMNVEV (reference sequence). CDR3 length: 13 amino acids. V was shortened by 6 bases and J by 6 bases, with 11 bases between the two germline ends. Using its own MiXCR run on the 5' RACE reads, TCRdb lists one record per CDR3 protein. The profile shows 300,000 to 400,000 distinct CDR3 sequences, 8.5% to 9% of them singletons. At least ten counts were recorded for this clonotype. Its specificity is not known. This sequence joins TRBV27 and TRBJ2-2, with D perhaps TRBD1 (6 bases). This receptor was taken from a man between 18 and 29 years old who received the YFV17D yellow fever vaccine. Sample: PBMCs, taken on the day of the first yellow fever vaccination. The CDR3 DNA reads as TGTGCCAGCAGATACAGGGTCGCCGGGGAGCTGTTTTTT. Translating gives CASRYRVAGELFF.